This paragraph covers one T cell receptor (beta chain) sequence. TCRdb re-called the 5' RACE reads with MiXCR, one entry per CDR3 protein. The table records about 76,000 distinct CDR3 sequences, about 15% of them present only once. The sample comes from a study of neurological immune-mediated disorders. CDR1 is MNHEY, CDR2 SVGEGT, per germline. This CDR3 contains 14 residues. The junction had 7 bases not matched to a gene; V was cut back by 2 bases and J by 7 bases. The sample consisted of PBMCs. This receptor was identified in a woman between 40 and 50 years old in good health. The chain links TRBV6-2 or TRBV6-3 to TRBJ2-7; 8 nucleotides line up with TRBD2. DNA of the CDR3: TGTGCCAGCAGTTACAGGCTAGCGGGCTTTGAGCAGTACTTC. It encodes CASSYRLAGFEQYF.